This T cell receptor (beta chain) was identified during a study of vaccination and CD4 T cells after COVID-19. Treatment specified: roughly 11-day PBMC culture with coronavirus spike peptide pools or control peptides (ViraFEST assay). With the Oncomine TCR Beta short-read assay, DNA from cultured CD4+ T cells was sequenced. Via MiXCR, TCRdb re-called the PCR reads, giving one row per CDR3 protein. This sample has about 11,000 distinct CDR3 sequences, with 64% found just once. Turning to this clonotype: Its antigen is not identified.

The sample consisted of CD4+ T cells from blood, cultured in vitro. This TCR derives from a human donor who had recovered from COVID-19.

For the CDR3, the DNA is TGTGCCAGCAGCCGAACCTATGGCTACACCTTC. It encodes CASSRTYGYTF. The chain couples TRBV7-2 to TRBJ1-2; D gene uncertain. This CDR3 region has 11 residues. The V gene's germline CDR1 is SGHTA and CDR2 FQGNSA. Deletions cut 5 bases from V and 4 bases from J, with 5 bases between.